A selection of T cell receptor beta chains follows, all from one sample in a study of cytomegalovirus exposure and HLA in healthy donors. Sequencing was performed with immunoSEQ multiplex PCR; in TCRdb, only in-frame clones are kept and a portion is missing. This table holds 150,000 or so clones, roughly 83% found once. Sample: PBMCs. Receptors were obtained from a man aged 30-40 years in good health and CMV-seropositive. Both conserved end residues are part of each CDR3. Fields, in order: V gene, J gene, D gene, clone size, CDR3 protein, CDR3 DNA. The D gene is left open where the match is weak. Rows give clone size only sometimes, using once, few, many, or a class for an expanded clone.

v_call: TRBV30; j_call: TRBJ1-5; d_call: -; clone_size: -; cdr3_aa: CAWRADSNQPQHF; cdr3_nt: TGTGCCTGGAGGGCTGATAGCAATCAGCCCCAGCATTTT
v_call: TRBV6-4; j_call: TRBJ2-1; d_call: TRBD2; clone_size: few; cdr3_aa: CASSPGSGGNNEQFF; cdr3_nt: TGTGCCAGCAGCCCGGGAAGCGGGGGGAACAATGAGCAGTTCTTC
v_call: TRBV6-5; j_call: TRBJ2-1; d_call: -; clone_size: -; cdr3_aa: CASSYSRDIDNEQFF; cdr3_nt: TGTGCCAGCAGTTACTCCAGGGACATTGACAATGAGCAGTTCTTC
v_call: TRBV7-2; j_call: TRBJ2-7; d_call: TRBD2; clone_size: -; cdr3_aa: CASSLVVTSGGETYEQYF; cdr3_nt: TGTGCCAGCAGCTTAGTCGTGACTAGCGGGGGGGAGACCTACGAGCAGTACTTC
v_call: TRBV9; j_call: TRBJ2-5; d_call: TRBD2; clone_size: -; cdr3_aa: CASSDGLAGETQYF; cdr3_nt: TGTGCCAGCAGCGACGGACTAGCTGGGGAGACCCAGTACTTC
v_call: TRBV9; j_call: TRBJ2-3; d_call: -; clone_size: -; cdr3_aa: CASSVSPSTDTQYF; cdr3_nt: TGTGCCAGCAGCGTAAGCCCCAGCACAGATACGCAGTATTTT
v_call: TRBV9; j_call: TRBJ2-1; d_call: -; clone_size: -; cdr3_aa: CASSPPGENEQFF; cdr3_nt: TGTGCCAGCAGCCCCCCAGGGGAGAATGAGCAGTTCTTC
v_call: TRBV19; j_call: TRBJ2-7; d_call: -; clone_size: -; cdr3_aa: CASSRIGQSLYEQYF; cdr3_nt: TGTGCCAGTAGCCGAATCGGACAGTCTCTATACGAGCAGTACTTC
v_call: TRBV5-4; j_call: TRBJ1-1; d_call: TRBD1; clone_size: -; cdr3_aa: CASSYGTGLGEAFF; cdr3_nt: TGTGCCAGCAGCTATGGGACAGGTCTGGGTGAAGCTTTCTTT
v_call: TRBV27; j_call: TRBJ1-2; d_call: TRBD1; clone_size: -; cdr3_aa: CASSLRTGGGYTF; cdr3_nt: TGTGCCAGCAGTTTAAGGACAGGGGGCGGCTACACCTTC
v_call: TRBV4-1; j_call: TRBJ2-3; d_call: -; clone_size: -; cdr3_aa: CASSTVGADTQYF; cdr3_nt: TGCGCCAGCAGTACAGTAGGGGCAGATACGCAGTATTTT
v_call: TRBV5-6; j_call: TRBJ1-1; d_call: TRBD1; clone_size: few; cdr3_aa: CASSLGGGGTEAFF; cdr3_nt: TGTGCCAGCAGCTTGGGAGGGGGCGGTACTGAAGCTTTCTTT
v_call: TRBV2; j_call: TRBJ1-1; d_call: -; clone_size: -; cdr3_aa: CASSERTGNTEAFF; cdr3_nt: TGTGCCAGCAGTGAACGTACGGGGAACACTGAAGCTTTCTTT
v_call: TRBV29-1; j_call: TRBJ2-3; d_call: TRBD2; clone_size: -; cdr3_aa: CSVEEWPSGRAEADTQYF; cdr3_nt: TGCAGCGTTGAGGAATGGCCTAGCGGGAGGGCAGAAGCAGATACGCAGTATTTT
v_call: TRBV25-1; j_call: TRBJ1-1; d_call: -; clone_size: few; cdr3_aa: CATFGTTEAFF; cdr3_nt: TGTGCCACCTTCGGTACCACTGAAGCTTTCTTT
v_call: TRBV29-1; j_call: TRBJ2-5; d_call: -; clone_size: -; cdr3_aa: CSVEDGGGETQYF; cdr3_nt: TGCAGCGTTGAAGATGGGGGCGGTGAGACCCAGTACTTC
v_call: TRBV9; j_call: TRBJ1-2; d_call: -; clone_size: -; cdr3_aa: CASSVESAGNNYGYTF; cdr3_nt: TGTGCCAGCAGCGTAGAATCCGCGGGGAATAACTATGGCTACACCTTC
v_call: TRBV5-6; j_call: TRBJ1-6; d_call: TRBD1; clone_size: -; cdr3_aa: CASSLRTGNNSPLHF; cdr3_nt: TGTGCCAGCAGCTTGCGGACAGGGAATAATTCACCCCTCCACTTT
v_call: TRBV27; j_call: TRBJ1-1; d_call: -; clone_size: -; cdr3_aa: CASIARSRNTEAFF; cdr3_nt: TGTGCCAGCATAGCCCGGTCCCGGAACACTGAAGCTTTCTTT
v_call: TRBV5-1; j_call: TRBJ1-2; d_call: -; clone_size: -; cdr3_aa: CASSLSGDRGYGYTF; cdr3_nt: TGCGCCAGCAGCTTGTCAGGGGATCGGGGCTATGGCTACACCTTC
v_call: TRBV18; j_call: TRBJ2-3; d_call: -; clone_size: -; cdr3_aa: CASSPQGDTQYF; cdr3_nt: TGTGCCAGCTCACCACAGGGGGATACGCAGTATTTT
v_call: TRBV7-8; j_call: TRBJ2-7; d_call: TRBD2; clone_size: -; cdr3_aa: CASDWTPGGNEQYF; cdr3_nt: TGTGCCAGCGATTGGACCCCCGGGGGGAACGAGCAGTACTTC
v_call: TRBV7-8; j_call: TRBJ2-2; d_call: -; clone_size: once; cdr3_aa: CASSSFGELFF; cdr3_nt: TGTGCCAGCAGCTCCTTTGGGGAGCTGTTTTTT
v_call: TRBV27; j_call: TRBJ1-2; d_call: -; clone_size: -; cdr3_aa: CASSLDVGYGYTF; cdr3_nt: TGTGCCAGCAGTTTAGATGTCGGCTATGGCTACACCTTC
v_call: TRBV30; j_call: TRBJ2-1; d_call: -; clone_size: few; cdr3_aa: CAWSLSNEQFF; cdr3_nt: TGTGCCTGGAGCTTGTCTAATGAGCAGTTCTTC